The clone carrying this T cell receptor beta chain appeared a single time. The sample is drawn from a study of CD8 T cells in Susac syndrome. The authors sequenced TCR beta from blood CD8+ and CD4+ T cells. Negative isolation was applied to CD8+ and CD4+ T cells, and FACS enrichment was applied to TEMRA cells. With random hexamers, roughly 0.45 to 1 ug RNA was reverse transcribed. TCRdb redid the calling of the immunoSEQ multiplex PCR reads with MiXCR, one entry per CDR3 protein. Of 95,000 to 150,000 distinct CDR3 sequences detected, roughly 94% appear once; the ten largest clones hold about 0.28%. The CDR3 loop spans 16 amino acids. With V trimmed by 1 base and J by 1 base, 7 bases remained unmatched. CDR1 is DFQATT, CDR2 SNEGSKA, per germline (reference sequence).

The source is a human donor with Susac syndrome. The chain links TRBV20-1 to TRBJ2-4, with 7 nucleotides matching TRBD1. The sample consisted of CD8+ T cells from PBMCs. CDR3 DNA: TGCAGTGCTAGAGCCAAGGGACAGACTGCCAAAAACATTCAGTACTTC. Protein product: CSARAKGQTAKNIQYF.